The sequence of this T cell receptor beta chain was determined in a study of cytotoxic CD8 clonotypes in ibrutinib-treated CLL. The CDR3 has 15 amino acids. Germline V gene sequence: CDR1 MNHEY, CDR2 SMNVEV (reference sequence). V shed 5 bases and J shed 5 bases, with 15 bases lying between them. Libraries were prepared by immunoSEQ multiplex PCR; TCRdb keeps only in-frame clonotypes and omits some of them. The table records over 120,000 clones, about 80% of them present only once. Study-wide results and limits: Clonality increased at ibrutinib response, then returned toward baseline at progression.

Comment on this clone: The antigen remains unidentified.

The J gene is TRBJ2-2, the V gene TRBV27; TRBD2 is a possible D gene (5 bases). The sequence came from a human donor with chronic lymphocytic leukemia. This specimen was PBMCs, taken after 12 months of ibrutinib treatment. For the CDR3, the DNA is TGTGCCAGCAGTCCGTTCGGGATCGTTACCGGGGAGCTGTTTTTT. Its translation: CASSPFGIVTGELFF.